This T cell receptor (beta chain) was recorded in a study of cytomegalovirus exposure and HLA in healthy donors (dated by TCRdb to about 2017). Turning to the overall study: According to an earlier analysis of several hundred of the donors, 200 million or so T cells yielded roughly 100 million unique TCR beta sequences and approximately 280 Gb of sequence data. In an earlier analysis of 587 of the donors, high-throughput TCR beta sequencing was used to judge whether each TCR beta V gene segment behaved as functional or pseudogenic. HLA typing covered class I and class II loci at four-digit resolution. Every repertoire in the discovery cohort had been generated on one and the same sequencing platform. Five DR-DQ haplotypes were treated as single units for association and clustering because of strong linkage in the cohort. On average, about 200,000 unique TCR beta nucleotide sequences were sequenced per donor among several hundred genotyped donors of the cohort, with roughly a sixth of those sequences being non-productive. The T cell repertoires of 670 or so subjects were profiled by immunosequencing and related to cytomegalovirus serostatus. Of the roughly 410 genotyped donors, 65% to 90% were placed in the genetic ancestry cluster associated with self-reported Caucasian donors. Typing coverage varied by locus: about 620-630 donors for A, B, C, DRB1 and DQB1; approximately 520 for DQA1; nearly 610 for DPA1; approximately 450 for DPB1. In addition to the first cohort of 666 subjects, a separate validation cohort of 120 different subjects was used. Roughly 300 gigabases of sequencing data and 70 million to 95 million unique TCR sequences made up an early release that covered several hundred HLA-typed donors. A later analysis re-examined previously published TCR beta repertoires from just over 650 donors and added high-resolution HLA genotyping to investigate patterns of TCR occurrence. The study aimed to test whether cataloging public T cell receptors could reveal signatures of past pathogen exposure. Rather than using new phenotypic data, the later analysis identified candidate immune exposures from TCR beta sequences and from how often those sequences occurred across donors. To predict cytomegalovirus infection status, the study brought together high-throughput TCR immunosequencing, statistical association of individual TCRs with disease status, and machine learning. Donor age, sex, ethnicity and CMV serostatus were collected together with the repertoire data. A later genetic analysis took genome-wide SNP genotypes for about 65% of the roughly 670 donors and used that subset as a discovery cohort. Findings and caveats that apply to the study as a whole: CMV serostatus was the only immune exposure information available for the cohort. The presence/absence analyses assumed that sequencing depth was roughly uniform across donors, and that assumption may not be true. The cohort was sequenced for TCR beta chains only, and without alpha or paired-chain data the features that could be detected were limited. Across donors, most TCR sequences were observed very rarely, whereas some public TCRs were present in many individuals. Around 16 rarely observed V segments, including chromosome 9 orphons, were excluded from the earlier analysis of approximately 600 of the donors because counts were too low. When HLA alleles, especially DR and DQ, strongly co-occurred, attributing TCR associations to individual alleles was difficult. In a later analysis, several top co-occurrence clusters were reported to appear linked to parvovirus B19, influenza, CMV and Epstein-Barr virus. The authors suggested that the approach could potentially be extended to other disease states and immunological phenotypes. According to a later analysis, most CMV-associated TCR beta chains appeared to be HLA-restricted, and the HLA associations seemed to be driven largely by CMV exposure. The classifier was reported to diagnose cytomegalovirus status with high specificity and sensitivity in both the original cohort and the validation cohort. Compared with the roughly 670-donor mean, donors in an Asian-associated ancestry cluster had fewer N-insertions in productive TCRs, according to a later genetic analysis. In a later analysis, the rate of TCR association differed among HLA loci, with DRB1 alleles having the most associated TCRs and HLA-C alleles having the fewest. In an earlier analysis of approximately 590 of the donors, most TCR beta V segments were observed in productive rearrangements about 87% or about 30% of the time, broadly matching IMGT annotations. The sequencing pipeline was judged likely to have produced a cluster of highly shared sequence variants as a technical artifact. A further reported finding was that TCR beta sequences accurately predicted the HLA-A and HLA-B alleles for most subjects in the first cohort. In a later analysis, HLA-associated TCR beta chains showed more clonal expansion and lower generation probabilities than non-associated chains that were equally common. A later analysis associated about 16,000 TCR beta sequences with specific HLA alleles at a false discovery rate of 0.05. In vitro tests confirmed that a few of the cytomegalovirus-associated TCR beta chains recognize cytomegalovirus antigens. The study gave a list of 150 to 200 TCR beta chains associated with cytomegalovirus. Correlated functional status among segregating V segments might be attributable to linkage disequilibrium, but an unknown experimental factor could not be ruled out. In a later genetic analysis, a missense DCLRE1C variant was associated with V-gene and J-gene trimming of TCR beta chains, and the association was replicated in an independent cohort. HLA typing was unavailable for some donors at each locus, so association tests used only the typed subset.

The library was obtained by the immunoSEQ multiplex PCR assay. For the multiplex PCR, a mixture combining 60 forward primers for TCR Vbeta segments and 13 reverse primers for TCR Jbeta segments was used. The CDR3 region of rearranged TCR beta genes was amplified from genomic DNA with a multiplex PCR assay. On the Illumina HiSeq System, the amplified TCR beta libraries were sequenced as 87-base-pair reads. In the source study's methods: A later analysis counted around 72 million unique TCR beta chains across the 690 or so repertoires, and some 11 million of these chains were shared by at least two donors. Raw reads were error-corrected and collapsed into unique sequences with a nearest-neighbor algorithm that merged closely related sequences to remove PCR and sequencing errors. To assign V, D and J gene segments, CDR3 sequences were aligned to IMGT reference sequences. For a sequence to be retained, a match of at least six nucleotides was required to both a V gene segment and a J gene segment. A rearrangement counted as productive if the CDR3 had no stop codons and remained in frame with V and J, and every other rearrangement counted as non-productive. Following IMGT convention, CDR3 was defined as the stretch from the second conserved V-encoded cysteine up to the conserved J-encoded phenylalanine. The earlier analysis of roughly 590 of the donors excluded sequences that lacked an unambiguous match to a single V gene segment. In an earlier analysis of roughly 600 of the donors, a V segment was called functional when productive rearrangements were above 56.7%, and segregating when the standard deviation between donors exceeded 5%. A statistical classification framework was built for diagnosing cytomegalovirus status from the catalog of TCR beta chain sequences. A later analysis assigned V and J genes by comparing TCR nucleotide sequences with IMGT/GENE-DB human TR gene sequences. The TCRdist pipeline was used in a later analysis to assign CDR3 sequences and most-parsimonious VDJ recombination scenarios. In a later analysis, each TCR beta chain was defined by its CDR3 amino acid sequence together with its V-gene family, and reads without a unique V-gene family were excluded. As a way to deal with suspected cross-contamination and a sequencing artifact, a later analysis dropped nearly 600 nucleotide sequences that were highly shared and had low generation probability. A later analysis calculated a clonal expansion index for each public chain from normalized within-repertoire ranks of inferred template counts. A later analysis computed generation probabilities with a VDJ recombination model fitted to out-of-frame rearrangements, and checked the results against IGoR. Hypergeometric tests were used in a later analysis to score TCR-TCR, TCR-HLA and TCR-CMV co-occurrence, with a repertoire-size bias correction applied to the TCR pairs. A later analysis estimated false discovery rates by permuting HLA or CMV assignments 20 times. In a later analysis, co-occurring TCRs were grouped using DBSCAN, with TCRdist sequence similarity added in when clustering inside HLA-allele-positive subsets. Co-occurrence clustering excluded repertoires with fewer than 30,000 or more than 120,000 public chains, plus five with anomalous nucleotide sharing. TCRdb took over this immuneACCESS table, retaining in-frame rearrangements with V and J assigned. Such tables are incomplete; in checked studies, under half of the missing clones stem from an unresolved V gene, and the remainder is unexplained. V and J calls and clone size are as listed in that table; D and trimming were resolved from the DNA. The sample yields over 100,000 clones; about 82% were counted once. The ten largest clones represent approximately 1.8% of the sample.

The cohort was made up of approximately 670 healthy bone marrow donors. At the time of sampling, all cohort members were nominally healthy, though unrecorded immune exposures were likely present. The donor tested CMV seropositive, placing the donor among the 250 to 300 seropositive members of the cohort. Each donor provided a peripheral blood sample, and peripheral blood mononuclear cells were used for TCR beta sequencing. Genomic DNA was extracted from the blood cell samples with the Qiagen DNeasy Blood Extraction Kit. This clone was recorded a few times. The target of this receptor is not known. No base quality values were provided; no much bigger clone lies one nucleotide off. The origin of this receptor is a female donor in good health and CMV-seropositive. Material: PBMCs.

The base sequence is TGTGCCAGCAGCCTCCGAGACAGCGACTCATCCTACGAGCAGTACTTC. This is translated as CASSLRDSDSSYEQYF. The receptor chain draws on TRBV7-2 and TRBJ2-7, with a weak D call of TRBD1 (5 bases match). In the germline V gene, CDR1 corresponds to SGHTA and CDR2 to FQGNSA. V drops 5 bases and J drops 1 base, leaving 18 bases in between. The CDR3 sequence holds 16 residues, the cysteine and phenylalanine included. Of all the DNA, just the CDR3 is kept, 48 bases in frame from base 1.